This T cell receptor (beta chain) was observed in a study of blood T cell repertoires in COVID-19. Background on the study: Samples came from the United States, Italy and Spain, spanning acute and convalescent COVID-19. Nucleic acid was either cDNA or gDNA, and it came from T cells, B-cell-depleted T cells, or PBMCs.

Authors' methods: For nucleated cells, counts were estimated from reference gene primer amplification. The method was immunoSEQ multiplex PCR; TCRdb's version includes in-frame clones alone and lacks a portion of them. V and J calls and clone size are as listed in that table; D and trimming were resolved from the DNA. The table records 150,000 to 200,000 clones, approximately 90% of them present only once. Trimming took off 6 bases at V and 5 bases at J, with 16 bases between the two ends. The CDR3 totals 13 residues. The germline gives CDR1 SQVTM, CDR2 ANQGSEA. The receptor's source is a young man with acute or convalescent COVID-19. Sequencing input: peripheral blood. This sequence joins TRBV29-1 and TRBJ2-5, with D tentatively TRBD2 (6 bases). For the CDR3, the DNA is TGCAGCGTGATGCAGGGAGGTGGGGAGACCCAGTACTTC. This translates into CSVMQGGGETQYF.